Shown below are 30 T cell receptor beta chains from a single sample sequenced in a study of blood T cell repertoires in COVID-19. TCRdb's table, derived via immunoSEQ multiplex PCR, lists solely in-frame clones and lacks some. Here the sample spans about 97,000 clones, roughly 85% being singletons. The sequencing input was peripheral blood. Receptor source: a woman in her 70s with active or convalescent COVID-19.

The rearrangement links TRBV10-3 to TRBJ2-2, with D possibly TRBD2 on 6 matching bases. CDR3 length: 14 residues. Trimming stripped 8 bases from V and 3 bases from J, with 13 bases between. CDR1 and CDR2 (germline): ENHRY, SYGVKD. The CDR3 DNA reads TGTGCCATCCGAGATAGCGGAGACACCGGGGAGCTGTTTTTT. As protein: CAIRDSGDTGELFF.

The chain has TRBV6-5 and TRBJ1-4, with D possibly matching TRBD1 (5 bases). This CDR3 spans 16 amino acids. Germline V gene lookup returns CDR1 MNHEY and CDR2 SVGAGI. Trimming removed 1 base at V and 10 bases at J, with 19 bases between. The CDR3 reads CASSYWSGTPDGKLFF. The CDR3 coding sequence is TGTGCCAGCAGTTACTGGAGCGGGACTCCCGACGGAAAACTGTTTTTT.

The gene calls are TRBV24-1 and TRBJ1-1; tentatively, D is TRBD1 (5 bases). V lost 3 bases and J 12 bases, leaving 16 bases between the germline ends. The CDR3 totals 13 residues. Germline CDR1 and CDR2: KGHDR and SFDVKD. DNA for the CDR3: TGTGCCACCAGTGATGGCAGGGCCCCCGGTTCTTTCTTT. Protein sequence: CATSDGRAPGSFF.

This clone appeared once. At the DNA level, this CDR3 is encoded by other sequences in the same sample as well. V and J are TRBV7-2 and TRBJ1-1; tentatively, D is TRBD1 (5 bases). The germline V gene has CDR1 SGHTA and CDR2 FQGNSA. CDR3 length equals 13 residues. Trimming pared 6 bases from V and 2 bases from J, leaving 10 bases between. The DNA of the CDR3 is TGTGCCAGCAGTCTCGACAGAAACACTGAAGCTTTCTTT. Its protein product is CASSLDRNTEAFF.

The rearrangement links TRBV10-3 to TRBJ1-6; TRBD1 matches 7 bases. In germline, CDR1 is ENHRY, CDR2 SYGVKD. The CDR3 has 14 amino acids. V was pared by 10 bases and J by 5 bases, with 8 bases of the junction left unmatched. The CDR3 DNA sequence: TGTGCCACCCGGGGACAGATTAATAATTCACCCCTCCACTTT. Protein product: CATRGQINNSPLHF.

The CDR3: CASSLRQEWTNNYGYTF. CDR3 bases: TGTGCCAGTAGTCTACGACAGGAATGGACGAATAACTATGGCTACACCTTC. The chain joins TRBV19 to TRBJ1-2, with a tentative D call TRBD1 (6 bases). From germline, CDR1 is LNHDA and CDR2 SQIVND (reference sequence). Trimming removed 5 bases from V and 1 base from J, with 20 bases in between. This CDR3 has 17 residues.

The chain links TRBV18 to TRBJ1-6; maybe TRBD1 (6 bases). Trimming shortened V by 3 bases and J by 10 bases, and 13 bases separated the two germline ends. This CDR3 comprises 14 residues. Germline-derived CDR1 and CDR2 are KGHSH and LQKENI. This CDR3 reads CASSPDSLGSPLHF. For the CDR3, the DNA is TGTGCCAGCTCACCGGACAGTCTGGGATCACCCCTCCACTTT.

The chain combines TRBV19 with TRBJ2-5, with TRBD1 as a possible D gene (6 bases). The germline V gene encodes CDR1 LNHDA and CDR2 SQIVND (reference sequence). The CDR3 covers 14 residues. Trimming cost V 3 bases and J 2 bases, with 10 bases left between them. CDR3: CASSMGARQETQYF. CDR3 DNA sequence: TGTGCCAGTAGTATGGGGGCAAGGCAAGAGACCCAGTACTTC. The full variable domain, its missing parts supplied by reference TRBV19 and TRBJ2-5, is DGGITQSPKYLFRKEGQNVTLSCEQNLNHDAMYWYRQDPGQGLRLIYYSQIVNDFQKGDIAEGYSVSREKKESFPLTVTSAQKNPTAFYLCASSMGARQETQYFGPGTRLLVL.

In this sample, this clone turned up a few times. The rearrangement uses TRBV7-6 and TRBJ1-6; D uncertain. The CDR3 has 14 amino acids. Trimming stripped 2 bases from V and 7 bases from J, with 9 bases between. The germline CDR1 and CDR2 sequences are SGHVS and FNYEAQ. The CDR3 loop reads CASSLYSGNSPLHF. In DNA form, the CDR3 reads TGTGCCAGCAGCTTATATAGCGGGAATTCACCCCTCCACTTT.

The rearrangement joins TRBV5-1 to TRBJ1-4; the D gene is possibly TRBD1 (6 bases). CDR1 and CDR2 from the germline V gene are SGHRS and YFSETQ. This CDR3 has 14 amino acids. Trimming pared 3 bases from V and 3 bases from J, leaving 9 bases between. CDR3 bases: TGCGCCAGCAGCTCACAGGGTTCTAATGAAAAACTGTTTTTT. Amino acids: CASSSQGSNEKLFF. The full variable domain, in which reference TRBV5-1 and TRBJ1-4 provide the parts outside the CDR3, is KAGVTQTPRYLIKTRGQQVTLSCSPISGHRSVSWYQQTPGQGLQFLFEYFSETQRNKGNFPGRFSGRQFSNSRSEMNVSTLELGDSALYLCASSSQGSNEKLFFGSGTQLSVL.

CDR3 loop: CASSQDKGGTSGAYEQYF. The CDR3 DNA is TGTGCCAGCAGCCAAGATAAGGGAGGGACTAGCGGGGCCTACGAGCAGTACTTC. J is TRBJ2-7 and V is TRBV4-2; 13 positions match TRBD2. Germline V gene sequence: CDR1 LGHNA, CDR2 YNFKEQ. V lost 0 bases to trimming and J lost 2 bases; unmatched junction nucleotides: 7. This CDR3 comprises 18 residues.

V and J are TRBV11-2 and TRBJ2-1, with a weak D call TRBD1 (6 bases). CDR3 length: 15 residues. Germline assignment: CDR1 SGHAT and CDR2 FQNNGV. Trimming stripped 3 bases from V and 9 bases from J, with 18 bases between. The CDR3 spells CASSFRGASLGEQFF. CDR3 nucleotide sequence: TGTGCCAGCAGCTTCAGGGGTGCGTCTTTGGGTGAGCAGTTCTTC. Full variable domain (remainder filled in from reference TRBV11-2 and TRBJ2-1): EAGVAQSPRYKIIEKRQSVAFWCNPISGHATLYWYQQILGQGPKLLIQFQNNGVVDDSQLPKDRFSAERLKGVDSTLKIQPAKLEDSAVYLCASSFRGASLGEQFFGPGTRLTVL.

CDR3 region: CASSLLTSGGACSTDTQYF. Here the CDR3 DNA reads TGCGCCAGCAGCCTACTTACTAGCGGGGGGGCGTGTAGCACAGATACGCAGTATTTT. The V and J genes are TRBV4-3 and TRBJ2-3; TRBD2 matches 13 bases. CDR3 length equals 19 residues. The J segment lost 0 bases and the V segment lost 4 bases, leaving 10 bases of the junction unmatched. Germline V gene sequence: CDR1 LGHNA, CDR2 YSLEER.

V usage is TRBV5-4 and J usage is TRBJ1-3, with D possibly TRBD1 on 6 matching bases. The CDR3 loop spans 14 amino acids. Germline V lookup: CDR1 SGHNT, CDR2 YYREEE (reference sequence). V was shortened by 4 bases and J by 4 bases, with 12 bases between the two germline ends. The CDR3 nucleotides read TGTGCCAGCAGCGTAGACAGGATCGGAAACACCATATATTTT. It yields the protein CASSVDRIGNTIYF.

A single count supports this clone. The CDR3 nucleotides read TGTGCCAGCAGCCCCCAGGTTGTAACTGAAGCTTTCTTT. It yields the protein CASSPQVVTEAFF. The V and J genes are TRBV11-2 and TRBJ1-1; the D is unclear. In germline, CDR1 is SGHAT, CDR2 FQNNGV. The CDR3 length is 13 residues. V was trimmed by 5 bases and J by 5 bases, leaving 12 bases between them.

The chain has TRBV7-9 and TRBJ2-7, with TRBD2 matching over 10 bases. With V trimmed by 5 bases and J by 4 bases, 8 bases remained unmatched. Germline V gene data show CDR1 as SEHNR and CDR2 as FQNEAQ (reference sequence). The CDR3 runs to 15 residues. CDR3 protein: CASSHTSGVIYEQYF. The CDR3 DNA follows: TGTGCCAGCAGCCACACTAGCGGGGTTATATACGAGCAGTACTTC.

The sample holds a few counts of this clone. The V and J genes are TRBV7-9 and TRBJ1-6; no definite D call. Trimming removed 1 base at V and 13 bases at J, with 8 bases between. CDR1 SEHNR and CDR2 FQNEAQ come from the germline V gene (reference sequence). There are 12 residues in the CDR3. The CDR3 nucleotides read TGTGCCAGCAGCTTAGAGCGGGCTCCCCTCCACTTT. As protein: CASSLERAPLHF.

The V and J genes are TRBV7-9 and TRBJ1-2; maybe TRBD1 (5 bases). Looked up from germline, CDR1 is SEHNR and CDR2 is FQNEAQ (reference sequence). Trimming left V 5 bases short and J 4 bases short, with 11 bases between. This CDR3 region has 13 residues. CDR3 coding DNA: TGTGCCAGCAGCGTGGGACTTAGCTATGGCTACACCTTC. Translating gives CASSVGLSYGYTF.

This chain joins TRBV6-5 and TRBJ2-1, with TRBD1 matching over 10 bases. CDR1 is MNHEY and CDR2 is SVGAGI in the germline V gene. The CDR3 runs to 13 residues. V was pared by 5 bases and J by 8 bases, with 3 bases of the junction left unmatched. The CDR3 region is CASSQTGGYEQFF. The CDR3 nucleotides read TGTGCCAGCAGTCAGACAGGGGGCTATGAGCAGTTCTTC.

The gene calls are TRBV30 and TRBJ2-7; D possibly corresponds to TRBD2 (5 bases). The CDR3 is 14 amino acids. Trimming took 0 bases from V and 6 from J, leaving 15 bases between them. Germline CDR1 reads GTSNPN; CDR2 reads SVGIG (reference sequence). The CDR3 DNA reads as TGTGCCTGGAGTGTACTCGTGGCGGGCGGCGAGCAGTACTTC. It encodes CAWSVLVAGGEQYF.

The chain combines TRBV7-2 with TRBJ2-1; TRBD2 might be the D (5 bases). The CDR3 covers 15 residues. Per the germline V gene, CDR1 is SGHTA and CDR2 is FQGNSA. The V gene lost 1 base and the J gene lost 5 bases, with 12 bases spanning the gap. Here the CDR3 DNA reads TGTGCCAGCAGCTTAGAATCCGGGAATAACAATGAGCAGTTCTTC. Its protein is CASSLESGNNNEQFF.

CDR3 nucleotides: TGTGCCAGCAGCTTGCAGGCGCTTGGCTATGGCTACACCTTC. This translates into CASSLQALGYGYTF. The chain combines TRBV5-5 with TRBJ1-2; D is undetermined. Germline loops: CDR1 SGHKS, CDR2 YYEKEE (reference sequence). CDR3 length equals 14 residues. V shed 1 base and J shed 4 bases, with 11 bases lying between them. Variable domain in full (rest from reference TRBV5-5 and TRBJ1-2): DAGVTQSPTHLIKTRGQQVTLRCSPISGHKSVSWYQQVLGQGPQFIFQYYEKEERGRGNFPDRFSARQFPNYSSELNVNALLLGDSALYLCASSLQALGYGYTFGSGTRLTVV.

This sequence joins TRBV2 and TRBJ1-5, with D possibly being TRBD1 (5 bases). The CDR3 loop spans 14 amino acids. Germline V lookup: CDR1 SNHLY, CDR2 FYNNEI. Trimming removed 2 bases from V and 1 base from J, with 6 bases in between. The CDR3, as DNA: TGTGCCAGCAGTGAAAACAGGAGCAATCAGCCCCAGCATTTT. It is translated as CASSENRSNQPQHF.

The V call is TRBV13, the J call TRBJ1-1; 8 bases agree with TRBD1. This CDR3 contains 18 residues. Germline CDR1 and CDR2: PRHDT and FYEKMQ (reference sequence). Losses at the gene ends were 1 base for V and 1 base for J; bases not matched to a gene: 11. The CDR3 here is CASSLDSRRGQANTEAFF. The CDR3 DNA follows: TGTGCCAGCAGCTTAGATTCTCGGAGGGGACAGGCGAACACTGAAGCTTTCTTT.

The rearrangement links TRBV25-1 to TRBJ2-3, with TRBD1 as a possible D gene (6 bases). Germline CDR1 MGHDK, CDR2 SYGVNS. The CDR3 runs 13 residues. V lost 8 bases and J lost 3, with 12 bases in between. CDR3 loop: CASGPTGTDTQYF. CDR3 nucleotides: TGTGCCAGCGGCCCAACAGGGACAGATACGCAGTATTTT.

V is TRBV7-2 and J is TRBJ2-1; no definite D call. V was cut by 0 bases and J by 3 bases, with 9 bases left in between. The CDR3 covers 15 residues. Germline values: CDR1 SGHTA, CDR2 FQGNSA. CDR3 sequence (DNA): TGTGCCAGCAGCTTAGCGCTAGGAAACTACAATGAGCAGTTCTTC. Its translation is CASSLALGNYNEQFF. The full variable domain, its missing parts supplied by reference TRBV7-2 and TRBJ2-1, is GAGVSQSPSNKVTEKGKDVELRCDPISGHTALYWYRQSLGQGLEFLIYFQGNSAPDKSGLPSDRFSAERTGGSVSTLTIQRTQQEDSAVYLCASSLALGNYNEQFFGPGTRLTVL.

In its sample, this clone was seen once. V usage is TRBV28 and J usage is TRBJ1-3, with D possibly being TRBD1 (5 bases). V dropped 1 base and J dropped 8 bases, with 9 bases sitting between them. Germline-derived CDR1 and CDR2 are MDHEN and SYDVKM. The CDR3 runs 13 residues. CDR3 in DNA: TGTGCCAGCAGTTTATCCAGGGAATACACCATATATTTT. Its protein product is CASSLSREYTIYF.

The CDR3 bases are TGCGCCAGCAGCCAAGATCGGCAAGCGGGGGGGGCGGGAGATACGCAGTATTTT. It specifies CASSQDRQAGGAGDTQYF. This rearrangement joins TRBV4-1 to TRBJ2-3; 10 positions match TRBD2. The V gene's germline CDR1 is MGHRA and CDR2 YSYEKL. The J segment lost 5 bases and the V segment lost 0 bases, leaving 11 bases of the junction unmatched. This CDR3 contains 18 residues.

This sequence joins TRBV15 and TRBJ2-5; D might be TRBD1 (5 bases). Deletions cut 3 bases from V and 2 bases from J, with 7 bases between. Germline V CDR1 and CDR2: LNHNV, YYDKDF (reference sequence). The length of the CDR3 is 13 residues. Written as DNA, the CDR3 is TGTGCCACCAGCAGTCGACAGCAAGAGACCCAGTACTTC. Translating gives CATSSRQQETQYF.

This clone was recorded a few times. The V gene is TRBV5-4, the J gene TRBJ2-7; D is undetermined. From germline, CDR1 is SGHNT and CDR2 YYREEE (reference sequence). Trimming stripped 0 bases from V and 4 bases from J, with 5 bases between. The CDR3 totals 12 residues. CDR3 DNA sequence: TGTGCCAGCAGCTTGGACGGGTACGAGCAGTACTTC. Protein sequence: CASSLDGYEQYF.